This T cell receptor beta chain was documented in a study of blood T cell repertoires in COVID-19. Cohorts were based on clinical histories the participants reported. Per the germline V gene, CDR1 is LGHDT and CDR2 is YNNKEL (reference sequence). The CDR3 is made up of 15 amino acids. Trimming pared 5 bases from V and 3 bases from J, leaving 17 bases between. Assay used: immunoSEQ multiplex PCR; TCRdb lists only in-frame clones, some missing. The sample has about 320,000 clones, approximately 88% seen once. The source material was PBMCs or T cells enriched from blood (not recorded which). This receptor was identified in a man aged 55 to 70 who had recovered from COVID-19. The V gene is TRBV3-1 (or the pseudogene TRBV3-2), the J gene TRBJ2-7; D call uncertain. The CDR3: CASSNLPDPRYEQYF. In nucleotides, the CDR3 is TGTGCCAGCAGCAACCTTCCAGATCCTCGCTACGAGCAGTACTTC.